These 12 T cell receptor beta chains share one sample of origin, sequenced in a study of cytomegalovirus exposure and HLA in healthy donors. The study ran its PCR with 60 Vbeta and 13 Jbeta primers. The table came from immunoSEQ multiplex PCR; TCRdb's copy has only in-frame clones and leaves some out. The table records 150,000 to 200,000 clones, 70% to 85% of them present only once. The source material was PBMCs. The receptors shown here come from a woman between 25 and 40 years old in good health and CMV-seropositive.

This chain uses TRBV28 with TRBJ2-5; tentative D call: TRBD2 (6 bases). The tail of the sequence fits TRBJ2-7 better, so the J call may be wrong. The germline V gene encodes CDR1 MDHEN and CDR2 SYDVKM. The CDR3 is 14 residues long. The CDR3 spells CASSLEGARYEQYF. CDR3 sequence (DNA): TGTGCCAGCAGTTTGGAGGGAGCACGCTACGAGCAGTACTTC.

The chain carries TRBV27 and TRBJ1-2; D remains ambiguous. The CDR3 loop spans 12 amino acids. Germline assignment: CDR1 MNHEY and CDR2 SMNVEV (reference sequence). Trimming removed 6 bases at V and 8 bases at J, with 13 bases between. In DNA, the CDR3 is TGTGCCAGCAGGACCGGGGATCGAGGCTACACCTTC. This gives the protein CASRTGDRGYTF.

V gene TRBV25-1 combines with J gene TRBJ2-1, with D perhaps TRBD1 (6 bases). This CDR3 is built from 13 residues. V lost 3 bases, J lost 8 bases, and 11 bases lay in between. Germline-derived CDR1 and CDR2 are MGHDK and SYGVNS. The CDR3 loop is CASSDLGAYEQFF. DNA of the CDR3: TGTGCCAGCAGTGACCTGGGGGCGTATGAGCAGTTCTTC.

There are a few counts of this clone. The V gene is TRBV4-2, the J gene TRBJ2-2; D gene unclear. The CDR3 loop spans 14 amino acids. The germline V gene encodes CDR1 LGHNA and CDR2 YNFKEQ. The V end lost 5 bases, the J end lost 1 base, and 8 bases lay between the germline ends. CDR3 DNA: TGTGCCAGCAGCGATAGACAGAACACCGGGGAGCTGTTTTTT. Protein sequence: CASSDRQNTGELFF.

The gene calls are TRBV2 and TRBJ1-1; unclear D gene. CDR1 and CDR2 from the germline V gene are SNHLY and FYNNEI. V lost 3 bases and J 9 bases, leaving 8 bases between the germline ends. CDR3 length: 11 residues. In nucleotides, the CDR3 is TGTGCCAGCAGTGAGGGCCCTCAAGCTTTCTTT. It is translated as CASSEGPQAFF.

The J gene is TRBJ1-5, the V gene TRBV15; no reliable D call. V was pared by 2 bases and J by 2 bases, with 16 bases between. Germline CDR1 is LNHNV and CDR2 is YYDKDF (reference sequence). The CDR3 contains 17 residues. CDR3 protein: CATSRPKGGRGNQPQHF. CDR3 sequence (DNA): TGTGCCACCAGCAGACCTAAGGGAGGGCGAGGCAATCAGCCCCAGCATTTT.

The rearrangement joins TRBV4-3 to TRBJ2-1; the D gene is possibly TRBD1 (6 bases). CDR3 length equals 16 residues. Trimming left V 0 bases short and J 4 bases short, with 13 bases between. Germline CDR1 is LGHNA and CDR2 is YSLEER. The chain's CDR3 is CASSQEWGPLYNEQFF. DNA of the CDR3: TGCGCCAGCAGCCAAGAGTGGGGGCCGCTTTACAATGAGCAGTTCTTC.

This sequence joins TRBV28 and TRBJ2-7, with TRBD1 matching over 8 bases. The CDR3 spans 13 residues. Unmatched junction bases numbered 5, after V lost 8 bases and J lost 2 bases. CDR1 MDHEN and CDR2 SYDVKM come from the germline V gene. This chain's CDR3 is CASGGQATYEQYF. As DNA, the CDR3 is TGTGCCAGCGGGGGACAGGCCACCTACGAGCAGTACTTC.

The chain links TRBV6-6 to TRBJ1-1; 10 nucleotides agree with TRBD1. The V and J ends lost 2 bases and 5 bases, in that order; junction bases with no gene match: 5. The CDR3 covers 15 residues. Germline V CDR1 and CDR2: MNHNY, SVGAGI (reference sequence). The CDR3 loop is CASSYGTGVETEAFF. CDR3 nucleotides: TGTGCCAGCAGTTACGGGACAGGGGTCGAAACTGAAGCTTTCTTT.

This clone appeared a few times. The CDR3 sequence is CASSRSSGTYNEQFF. CDR3 nucleotide sequence: TGTGCCAGCAGTAGATCGAGCGGTACCTACAATGAGCAGTTCTTC. The chain links TRBV6-5 to TRBJ2-1; D might be TRBD2 (5 bases). The CDR3 consists of 15 residues. Germline V gene data show CDR1 as MNHEY and CDR2 as SVGAGI. V was clipped by 5 bases and J by 2 bases, with 13 bases between them.

The chain employs TRBV25-1 and TRBJ1-2; a possible D gene is TRBD1 (6 bases). The CDR3 covers 17 residues. In germline, CDR1 is MGHDK, CDR2 SYGVNS. V lost 1 base and J 5 bases, leaving 20 bases between the germline ends. CDR3 nucleotides: TGTGCCAGCAGTGAATGGGGAACGGTAGGGCAGGGGTATGGCTACACCTTC. Translating gives CASSEWGTVGQGYGYTF.

The chain uses TRBV29-1 and TRBJ2-4; the D is unclear. The CDR3 extends over 13 amino acids. Deletions cut 4 bases from V and 6 bases from J, with 13 bases between. Germline assignment: CDR1 SQVTM and CDR2 ANQGSEA. The CDR3 sequence: CSVGSASGNIQYF. CDR3 DNA sequence: TGCAGCGTTGGCTCAGCCTCGGGAAACATTCAGTACTTC. The whole variable domain, remainder taken from reference TRBV29-1 and TRBJ2-4, is SAVISQKPSRDICQRGTSLTIQCQVDSQVTMMFWYRQQPGQSLTLIATANQGSEATYESGFVIDKFPISRPNLTFSTLTVSNMSPEDSSIYLCSVGSASGNIQYFGAGTRLSVL.